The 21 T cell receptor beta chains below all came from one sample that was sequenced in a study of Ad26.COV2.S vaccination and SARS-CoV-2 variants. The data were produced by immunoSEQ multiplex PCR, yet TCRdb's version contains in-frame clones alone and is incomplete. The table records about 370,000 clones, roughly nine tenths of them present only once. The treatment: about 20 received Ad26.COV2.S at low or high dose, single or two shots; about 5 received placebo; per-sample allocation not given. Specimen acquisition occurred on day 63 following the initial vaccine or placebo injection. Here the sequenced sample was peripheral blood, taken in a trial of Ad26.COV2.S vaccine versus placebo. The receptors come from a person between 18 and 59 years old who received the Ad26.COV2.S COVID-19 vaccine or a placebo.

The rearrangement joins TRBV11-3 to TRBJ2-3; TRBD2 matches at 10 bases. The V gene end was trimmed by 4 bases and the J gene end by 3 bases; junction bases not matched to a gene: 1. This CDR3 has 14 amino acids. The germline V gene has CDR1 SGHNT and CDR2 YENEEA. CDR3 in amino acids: CASSSGLATDTQYF. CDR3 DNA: TGTGCCAGCAGCTCGGGACTAGCGACAGATACGCAGTATTTT.

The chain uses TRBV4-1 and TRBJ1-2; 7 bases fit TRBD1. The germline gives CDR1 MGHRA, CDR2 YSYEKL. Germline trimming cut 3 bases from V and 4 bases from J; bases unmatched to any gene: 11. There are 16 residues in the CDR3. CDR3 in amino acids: CASSQPGQQNGYGYTF. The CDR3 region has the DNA TGCGCCAGCAGCCAGCCGGGACAGCAGAATGGCTATGGCTACACCTTC.

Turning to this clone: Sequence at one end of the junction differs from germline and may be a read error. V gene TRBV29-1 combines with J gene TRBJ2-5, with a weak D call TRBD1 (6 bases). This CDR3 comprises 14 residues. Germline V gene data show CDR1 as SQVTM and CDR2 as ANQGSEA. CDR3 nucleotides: TGCAGCGTGGAAGAAGGGGGAAAACGGGAAACCCAGTACTTC. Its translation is CSVEEGGKRETQYF.

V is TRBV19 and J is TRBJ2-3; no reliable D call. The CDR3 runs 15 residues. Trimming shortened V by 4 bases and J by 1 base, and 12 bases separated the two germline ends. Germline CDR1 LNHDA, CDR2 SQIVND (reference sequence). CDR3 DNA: TGTGCCAGTAGTACCCCTAGTTCCGGCACAGATACGCAGTATTTT. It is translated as CASSTPSSGTDTQYF.

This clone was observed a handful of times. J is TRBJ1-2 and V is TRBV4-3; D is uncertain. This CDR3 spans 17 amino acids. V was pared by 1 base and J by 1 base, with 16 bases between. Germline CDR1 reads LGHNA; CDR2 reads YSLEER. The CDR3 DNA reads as TGCGCCAGCAGCCAAGGAGGGTGGGCCAACCTTAACTATGGCTACACCTTC. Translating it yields CASSQGGWANLNYGYTF.

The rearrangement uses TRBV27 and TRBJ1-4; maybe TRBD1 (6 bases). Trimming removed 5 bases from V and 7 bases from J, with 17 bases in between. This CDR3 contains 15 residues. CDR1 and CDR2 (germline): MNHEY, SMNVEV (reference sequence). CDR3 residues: CASSLTGTRGEKLFF. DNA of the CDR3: TGTGCCAGCAGTCTAACCGGGACAAGGGGTGAAAAACTGTTTTTT.

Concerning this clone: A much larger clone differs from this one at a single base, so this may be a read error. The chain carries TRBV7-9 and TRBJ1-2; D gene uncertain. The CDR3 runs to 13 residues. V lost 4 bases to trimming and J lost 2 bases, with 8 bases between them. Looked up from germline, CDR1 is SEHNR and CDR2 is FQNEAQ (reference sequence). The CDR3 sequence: CASSSTSNYGYTF. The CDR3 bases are TGTGCCAGCAGCTCGACATCCAACTATGGCTACACCTTC.

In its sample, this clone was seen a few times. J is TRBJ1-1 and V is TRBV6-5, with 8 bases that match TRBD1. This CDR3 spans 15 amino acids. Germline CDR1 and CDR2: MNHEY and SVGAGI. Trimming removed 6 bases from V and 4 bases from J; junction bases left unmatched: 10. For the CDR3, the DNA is TGTGCCAGCAGCTACGGACAGGGCTGGCGCACTGAAGCTTTCTTT. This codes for CASSYGQGWRTEAFF.

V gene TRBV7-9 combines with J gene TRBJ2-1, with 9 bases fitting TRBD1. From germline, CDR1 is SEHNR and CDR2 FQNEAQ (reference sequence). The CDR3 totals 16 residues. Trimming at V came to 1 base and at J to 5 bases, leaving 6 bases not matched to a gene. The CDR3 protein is CASSLGRQGGDNEQFF. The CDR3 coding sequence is TGTGCCAGCAGCTTAGGGAGACAGGGGGGTGACAATGAGCAGTTCTTC.

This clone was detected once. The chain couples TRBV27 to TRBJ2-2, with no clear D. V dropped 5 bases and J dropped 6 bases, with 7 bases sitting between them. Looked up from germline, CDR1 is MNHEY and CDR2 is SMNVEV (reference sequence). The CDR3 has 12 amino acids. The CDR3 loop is CASSRVAGELFF. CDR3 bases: TGTGCCAGCAGTAGGGTAGCCGGGGAGCTGTTTTTT.

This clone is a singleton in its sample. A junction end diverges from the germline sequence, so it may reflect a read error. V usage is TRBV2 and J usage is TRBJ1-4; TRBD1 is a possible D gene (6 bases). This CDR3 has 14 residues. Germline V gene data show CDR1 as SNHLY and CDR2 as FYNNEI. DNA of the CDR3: TGTGCCAGCTCTTCCGGGACATCTAAGGAAAAACTGTTTTTT. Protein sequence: CASSSGTSKEKLFF.

CDR3 DNA: TGCGCCAGCAGCCAAGTCGGACTAGCGGGGAGTCATACGCAGTATTTT. It encodes CASSQVGLAGSHTQYF. This rearrangement joins TRBV4-1 to TRBJ2-3, with 12 positions matching TRBD2. The germline V gene encodes CDR1 MGHRA and CDR2 YSYEKL. This CDR3 has 16 residues. V was clipped by 1 base and J by 7 bases; unmatched bases: 6.

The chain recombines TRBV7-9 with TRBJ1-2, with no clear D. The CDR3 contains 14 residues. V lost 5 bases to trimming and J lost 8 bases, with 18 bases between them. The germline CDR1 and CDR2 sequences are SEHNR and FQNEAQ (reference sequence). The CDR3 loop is CASSPSPVGAGYTF. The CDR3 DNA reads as TGTGCCAGCAGCCCATCCCCGGTAGGTGCCGGCTACACCTTC.

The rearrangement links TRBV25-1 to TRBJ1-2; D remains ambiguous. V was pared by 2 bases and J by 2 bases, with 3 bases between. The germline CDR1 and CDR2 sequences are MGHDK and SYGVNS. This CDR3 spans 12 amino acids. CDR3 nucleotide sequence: TGTGCCAGCAGTGAAGCCAACTATGGCTACACCTTC. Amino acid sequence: CASSEANYGYTF.

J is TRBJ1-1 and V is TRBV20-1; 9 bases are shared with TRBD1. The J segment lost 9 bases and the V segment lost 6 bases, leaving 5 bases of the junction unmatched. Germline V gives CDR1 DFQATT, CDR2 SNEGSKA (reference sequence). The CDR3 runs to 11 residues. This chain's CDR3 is CSALDRGQAFF. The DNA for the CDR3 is TGCAGTGCCCTGGACAGGGGTCAAGCTTTCTTT.

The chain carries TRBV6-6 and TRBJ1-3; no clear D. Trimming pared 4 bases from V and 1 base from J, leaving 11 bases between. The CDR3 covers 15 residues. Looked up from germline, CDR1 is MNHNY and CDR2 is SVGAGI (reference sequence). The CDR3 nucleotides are TGTGCCAGCAGTTTCTCAGCCGGGTCTGGAAACACCATATATTTT. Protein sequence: CASSFSAGSGNTIYF.

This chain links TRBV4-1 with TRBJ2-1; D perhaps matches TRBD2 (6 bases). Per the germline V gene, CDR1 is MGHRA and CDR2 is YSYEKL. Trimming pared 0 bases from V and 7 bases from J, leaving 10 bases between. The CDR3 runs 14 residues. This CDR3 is CASSQDSAGNEQFF. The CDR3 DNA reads TGCGCCAGCAGCCAAGATTCGGCGGGGAATGAGCAGTTCTTC.

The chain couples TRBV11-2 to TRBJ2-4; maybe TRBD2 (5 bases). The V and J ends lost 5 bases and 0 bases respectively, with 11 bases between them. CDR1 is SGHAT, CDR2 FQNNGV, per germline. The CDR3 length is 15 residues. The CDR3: CASSRGALAKNIQYF. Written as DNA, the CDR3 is TGTGCCAGCAGCCGGGGAGCGCTAGCCAAAAACATTCAGTACTTC.

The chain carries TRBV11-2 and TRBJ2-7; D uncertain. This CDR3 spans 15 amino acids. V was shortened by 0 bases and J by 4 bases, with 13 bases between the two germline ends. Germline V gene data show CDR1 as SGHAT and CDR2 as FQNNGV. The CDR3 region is CASSLEVSVQYEQYF. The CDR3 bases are TGTGCCAGCAGCTTAGAGGTTTCCGTCCAGTACGAGCAGTACTTC.

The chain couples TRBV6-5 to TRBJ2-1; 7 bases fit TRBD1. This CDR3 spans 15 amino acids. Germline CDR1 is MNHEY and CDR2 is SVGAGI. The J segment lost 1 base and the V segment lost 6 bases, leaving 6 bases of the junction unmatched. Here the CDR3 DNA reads TGTGCCAGCAGAGACAGGGTTGGGTCCTACAATGAGCAGTTCTTC. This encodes CASRDRVGSYNEQFF.

This CDR3 reads CASSQELLGKGADGYTF. The DNA for the CDR3 is TGTGCCAGCAGCCAAGAATTGCTGGGTAAGGGGGCAGATGGCTACACCTTC. This chain uses TRBV3-1 (or the pseudogene TRBV3-2) with TRBJ1-2, with 7 nucleotides matching TRBD1. With V trimmed by 0 bases and J by 6 bases, 13 bases remained unmatched. Germline V CDR1 and CDR2: LGHDT, YNNKEL (reference sequence). The CDR3 extends over 17 amino acids.